This entry lists 6 T cell receptor beta chains sequenced from one sample in a study of blood T cell repertoires in COVID-19. Repertoires were generated with immunoSEQ multiplex PCR, while TCRdb's copy carries only in-frame clones and drops some. Here the sample spans 180,000 or so clones, roughly four fifths being singletons. The sample consisted of peripheral blood. These receptors originate from a human donor with acute or convalescent COVID-19. The donor label of this sample is uncertain.

This rearrangement joins TRBV12-3 or TRBV12-4 to TRBJ2-7; D remains ambiguous. V was clipped by 4 bases and J by 3 bases, with 4 bases between them. The CDR3 is 11 amino acids. CDR3: CASSSSYEQYF. CDR3 nucleotide sequence: TGTGCCAGCAGTTCCAGCTACGAGCAGTACTTC.

V gene TRBV19 combines with J gene TRBJ2-1; D uncertain. This CDR3 has 17 amino acids. V dropped 5 bases and J dropped 4 bases, with 21 bases sitting between them. In germline, CDR1 is LNHDA, CDR2 SQIVND (reference sequence). The CDR3 reads CASSVGPGSHPYNEQFF. The CDR3 nucleotides read TGTGCCAGTAGTGTAGGACCGGGTTCCCACCCTTACAATGAGCAGTTCTTC.

The V call is TRBV4-2, the J call TRBJ2-1; 10 nucleotides agree with TRBD2. After removal of 4 bases from V and 3 bases from J, the junction contained 18 bases not matched to a gene. CDR1 LGHNA and CDR2 YNFKEQ come from the germline V gene. The CDR3 covers 20 residues. DNA of the CDR3: TGTGCCAGCAGCCGAGCCGGGACTAGCGACTTGAAGGGTTTCTACAATGAGCAGTTCTTC. This codes for CASSRAGTSDLKGFYNEQFF.

This clone was detected once. The chain combines TRBV19 with TRBJ1-2; 7 positions match TRBD1. The CDR3 extends over 15 amino acids. V lost 4 bases and J lost 4; bases outside the gene matches: 9. Per the germline V gene, CDR1 is LNHDA and CDR2 is SQIVND (reference sequence). The CDR3 spells CASSTRQGAGYGYTF. The CDR3 DNA is TGTGCCAGTAGTACTCGACAGGGAGCCGGCTATGGCTACACCTTC. Looking up the rest from reference TRBV19 and TRBJ1-2 gives the full variable domain: DGGITQSPKYLFRKEGQNVTLSCEQNLNHDAMYWYRQDPGQGLRLIYYSQIVNDFQKGDIAEGYSVSREKKESFPLTVTSAQKNPTAFYLCASSTRQGAGYGYTFGSGTRLTVV.

As regards this clone: In the same sample, other DNA sequences code for this CDR3. The chain employs TRBV6-4 and TRBJ2-1; 14 bases match TRBD2. CDR1 is MRHNA, CDR2 SNTAGT, per germline. The CDR3 is 15 amino acids. The V segment lost 6 bases and the J segment 6 bases; nucleotides outside the gene matches: 4. Written as DNA, the CDR3 is TGTGCCAGCAGCCCGACTAGCGGGAGGGGCAATGAGCAGTTCTTC. This sequence encodes CASSPTSGRGNEQFF.

This chain connects TRBV3-1 (or the pseudogene TRBV3-2) to TRBJ2-3; D perhaps matches TRBD1 (5 bases). CDR1 and CDR2 (germline): LGHDT, YNNKEL (reference sequence). The CDR3 contains 15 residues. The V end was cut by 3 bases, the J end by 4 bases, with 14 bases between. CDR3 region: CASSQSAREADTQYF. CDR3 DNA: TGTGCCAGCAGCCAGTCGGCCAGGGAAGCAGATACGCAGTATTTT.